The clone carrying this TCR beta chain appeared a few times. What it recognizes is unknown. Clones were read by immunoSEQ multiplex PCR, and TCRdb kept only the in-frame ones, dropping some. There are around 3,600 clones in the sample; roughly 29% occur only once, and about 8.2% lies in the top ten. These data belong to a study of T cells in localized non-small cell lung cancer. Study-wide results and limits: Of the tissues analyzed, uninvolved adjacent lung showed maximal T cell clonality, greater than tumor.

The CDR3 runs to 14 residues. The germline V gene has CDR1 SGHNT and CDR2 YENEEA. V shed 5 bases and J 9 bases; nucleotides not matched to a gene: 7. This clonotype was obtained from a male donor older than 55 with stage I lung adenocarcinoma. The rearrangement joins TRBV11-3 to TRBJ2-1, with TRBD1 matching 10 bases. The sample was lung tumor tissue, taken before any cancer treatment. The CDR3 coding sequence is TGTGCCAGCAGCCAACGGGGACAGGGGACTGAGCAGTTCTTC. Residues: CASSQRGQGTEQFF.